The sequence of this T cell receptor (beta chain) was determined in a study of blood T cell repertoires in COVID-19. TCRdb's table, derived via immunoSEQ multiplex PCR, lists solely in-frame clones and lacks some. The sample gives approximately 300,000 clones, about nine tenths of which show up once; 10% is in the top ten. Deletions cut 2 bases from V and 3 bases from J, with 11 bases between. Germline values: CDR1 SGHVS, CDR2 FNYEAQ. The CDR3 runs 15 residues. Study members were between about 18 and 100 years old and lived in 25 or so US regions. Allocation to cohorts depended on clinical history reported by the participants.

The chain links TRBV7-6 to TRBJ2-1; no firm D call. What was sequenced was PBMCs or T cells enriched from blood (not recorded which). The origin of this receptor is a woman younger than 30 who had recovered from COVID-19. CDR3 nucleotide sequence: TGTGCCAGCAGCTTAATTTGGAACAGCTACAATGAGCAGTTCTTC. Translated: CASSLIWNSYNEQFF.